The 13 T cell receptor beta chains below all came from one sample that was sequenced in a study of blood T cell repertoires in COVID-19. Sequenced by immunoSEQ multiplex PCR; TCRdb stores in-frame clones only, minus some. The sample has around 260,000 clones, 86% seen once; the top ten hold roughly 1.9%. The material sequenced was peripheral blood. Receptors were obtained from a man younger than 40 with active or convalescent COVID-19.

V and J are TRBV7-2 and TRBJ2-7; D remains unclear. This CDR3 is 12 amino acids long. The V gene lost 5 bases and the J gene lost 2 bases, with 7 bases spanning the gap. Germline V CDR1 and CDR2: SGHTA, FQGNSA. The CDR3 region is CASSPGAYEQYF. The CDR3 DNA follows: TGTGCCAGCAGCCCGGGTGCCTACGAGCAGTACTTC.

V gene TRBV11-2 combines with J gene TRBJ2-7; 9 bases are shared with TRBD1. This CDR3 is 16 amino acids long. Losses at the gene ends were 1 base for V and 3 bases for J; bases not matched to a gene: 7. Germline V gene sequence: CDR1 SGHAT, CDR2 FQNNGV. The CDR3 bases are TGTGCCAGCAGCTTAGGCTCCGGGACAGGGAGCTACGAGCAGTACTTC. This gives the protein CASSLGSGTGSYEQYF.

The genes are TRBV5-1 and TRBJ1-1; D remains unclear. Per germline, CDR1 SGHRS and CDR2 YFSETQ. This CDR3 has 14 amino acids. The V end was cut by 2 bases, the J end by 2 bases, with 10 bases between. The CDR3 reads CASSFQGANTEAFF. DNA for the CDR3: TGCGCCAGCAGCTTTCAAGGAGCCAACACTGAAGCTTTCTTT.

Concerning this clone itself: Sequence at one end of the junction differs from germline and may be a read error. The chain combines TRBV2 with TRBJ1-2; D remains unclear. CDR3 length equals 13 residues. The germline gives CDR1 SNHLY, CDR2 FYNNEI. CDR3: CASGDDTGSGYTF. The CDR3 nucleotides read TGTGCCAGCGGTGATGATACGGGTTCCGGCTACACCTTC.

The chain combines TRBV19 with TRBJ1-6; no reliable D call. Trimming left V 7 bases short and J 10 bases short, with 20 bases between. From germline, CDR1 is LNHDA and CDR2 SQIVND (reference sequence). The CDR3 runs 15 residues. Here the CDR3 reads CASNGGRGLLSPLHF. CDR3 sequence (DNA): TGTGCCAGTAACGGCGGCAGAGGGCTTCTCTCACCCCTCCACTTT.

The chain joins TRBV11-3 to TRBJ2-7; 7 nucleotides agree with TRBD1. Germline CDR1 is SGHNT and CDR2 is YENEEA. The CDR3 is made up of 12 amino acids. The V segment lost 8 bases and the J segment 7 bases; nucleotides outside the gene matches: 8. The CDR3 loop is CASSQGVGEQYF. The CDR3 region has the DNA TGTGCCAGCTCCCAGGGGGTGGGGGAGCAGTACTTC.

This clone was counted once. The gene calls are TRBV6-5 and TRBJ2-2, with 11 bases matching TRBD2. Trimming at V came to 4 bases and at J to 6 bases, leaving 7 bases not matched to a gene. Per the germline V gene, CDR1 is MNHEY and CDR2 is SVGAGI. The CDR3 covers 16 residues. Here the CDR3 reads CASSFVLAGVSGELFF. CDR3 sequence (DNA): TGTGCCAGCAGTTTCGTACTAGCGGGGGTCTCCGGGGAGCTGTTTTTT.

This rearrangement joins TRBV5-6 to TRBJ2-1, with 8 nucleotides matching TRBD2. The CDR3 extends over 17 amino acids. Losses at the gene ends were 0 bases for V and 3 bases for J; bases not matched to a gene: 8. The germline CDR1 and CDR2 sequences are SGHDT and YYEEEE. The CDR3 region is CASSLAGGPRSYNEQFF. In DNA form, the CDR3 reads TGTGCCAGCAGCTTGGCGGGGGGGCCTCGCAGCTACAATGAGCAGTTCTTC.

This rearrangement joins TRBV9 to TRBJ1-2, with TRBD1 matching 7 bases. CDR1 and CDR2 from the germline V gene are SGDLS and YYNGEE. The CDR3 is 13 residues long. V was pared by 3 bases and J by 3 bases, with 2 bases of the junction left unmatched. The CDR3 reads CASSGDRDYGYTF. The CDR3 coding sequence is TGTGCCAGCAGCGGTGACAGGGACTATGGCTACACCTTC.

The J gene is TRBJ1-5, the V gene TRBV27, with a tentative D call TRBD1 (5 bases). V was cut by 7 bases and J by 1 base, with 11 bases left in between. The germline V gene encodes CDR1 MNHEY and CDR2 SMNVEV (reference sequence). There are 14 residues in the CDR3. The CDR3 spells CASTRAGSNQPQHF. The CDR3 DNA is TGTGCCAGCACCCGGGCAGGGAGCAATCAGCCCCAGCATTTT.

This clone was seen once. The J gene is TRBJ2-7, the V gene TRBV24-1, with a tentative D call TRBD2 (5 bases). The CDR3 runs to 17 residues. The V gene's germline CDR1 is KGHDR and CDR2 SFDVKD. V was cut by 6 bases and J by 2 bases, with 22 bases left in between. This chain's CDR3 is CATSIPPGVADAYEQYF. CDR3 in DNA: TGTGCCACCAGTATCCCACCCGGGGTAGCAGACGCCTACGAGCAGTACTTC.

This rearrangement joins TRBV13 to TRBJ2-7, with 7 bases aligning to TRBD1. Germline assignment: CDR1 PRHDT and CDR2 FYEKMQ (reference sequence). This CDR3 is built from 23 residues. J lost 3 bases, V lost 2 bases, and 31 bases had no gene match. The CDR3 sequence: CASSLTPGGQVLYGDTRSYEQYF. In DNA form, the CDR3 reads TGTGCCAGCAGCTTAACACCCGGAGGACAGGTTCTGTACGGAGATACTCGGAGCTACGAGCAGTACTTC.

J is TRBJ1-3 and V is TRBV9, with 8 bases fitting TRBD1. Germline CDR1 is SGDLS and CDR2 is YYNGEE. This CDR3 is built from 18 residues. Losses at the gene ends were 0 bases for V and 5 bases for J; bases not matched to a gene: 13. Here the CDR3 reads CASSVGKGQGGYRNTIYF. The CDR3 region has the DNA TGTGCCAGCAGCGTAGGTAAAGGACAGGGCGGTTATCGAAACACCATATATTTT.